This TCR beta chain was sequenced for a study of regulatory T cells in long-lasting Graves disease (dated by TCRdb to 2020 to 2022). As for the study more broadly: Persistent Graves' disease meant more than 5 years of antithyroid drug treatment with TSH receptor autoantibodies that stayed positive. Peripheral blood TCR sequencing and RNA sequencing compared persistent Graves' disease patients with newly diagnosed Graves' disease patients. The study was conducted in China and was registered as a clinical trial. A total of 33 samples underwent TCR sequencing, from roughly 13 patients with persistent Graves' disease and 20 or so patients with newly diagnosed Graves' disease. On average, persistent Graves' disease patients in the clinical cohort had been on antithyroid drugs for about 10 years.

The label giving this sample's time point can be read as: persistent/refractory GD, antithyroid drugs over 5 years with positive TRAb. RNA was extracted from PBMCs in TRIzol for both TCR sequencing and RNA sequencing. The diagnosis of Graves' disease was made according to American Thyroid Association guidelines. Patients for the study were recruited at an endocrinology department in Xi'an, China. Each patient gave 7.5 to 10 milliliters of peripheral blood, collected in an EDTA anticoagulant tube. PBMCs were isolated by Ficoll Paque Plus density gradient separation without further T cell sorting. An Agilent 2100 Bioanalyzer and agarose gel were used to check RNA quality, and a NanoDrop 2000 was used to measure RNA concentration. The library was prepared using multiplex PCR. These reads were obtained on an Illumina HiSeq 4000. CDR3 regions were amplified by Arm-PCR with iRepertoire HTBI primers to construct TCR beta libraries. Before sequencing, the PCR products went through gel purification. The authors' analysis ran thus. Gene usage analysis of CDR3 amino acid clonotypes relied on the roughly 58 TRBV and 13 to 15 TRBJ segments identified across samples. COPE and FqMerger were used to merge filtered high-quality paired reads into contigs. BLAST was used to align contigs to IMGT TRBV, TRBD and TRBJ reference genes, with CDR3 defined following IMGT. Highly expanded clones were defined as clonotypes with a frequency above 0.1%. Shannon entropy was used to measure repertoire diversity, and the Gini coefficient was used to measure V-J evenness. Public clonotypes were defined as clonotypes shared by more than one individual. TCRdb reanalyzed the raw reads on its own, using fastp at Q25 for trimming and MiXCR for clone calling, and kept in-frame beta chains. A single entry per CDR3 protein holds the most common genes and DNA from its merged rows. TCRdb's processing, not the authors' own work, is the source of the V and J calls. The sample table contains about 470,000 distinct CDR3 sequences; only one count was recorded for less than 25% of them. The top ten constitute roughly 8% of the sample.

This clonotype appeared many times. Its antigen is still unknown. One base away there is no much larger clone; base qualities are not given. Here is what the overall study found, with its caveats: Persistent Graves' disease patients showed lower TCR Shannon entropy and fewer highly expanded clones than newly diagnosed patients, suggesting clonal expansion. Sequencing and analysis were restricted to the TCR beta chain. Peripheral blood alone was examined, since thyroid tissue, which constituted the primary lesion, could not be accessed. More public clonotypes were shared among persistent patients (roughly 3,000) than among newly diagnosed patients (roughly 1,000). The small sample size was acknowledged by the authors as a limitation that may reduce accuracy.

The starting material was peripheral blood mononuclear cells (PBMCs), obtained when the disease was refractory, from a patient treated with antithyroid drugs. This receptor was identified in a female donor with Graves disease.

The DNA sequence is given as TGTGCCAGCAGCCCGAAGACAGGGCCGAACACCGGGGAGCTGTTTTTT. This sequence encodes CASSPKTGPNTGELFF. The chain links TRBV7-9 with TRBJ2-2, with 7 junctional bases fitting TRBD1. The germline V gene (reference sequence) gives CDR1 as SEHNR and CDR2 as FQNEAQ. Relative to germline, V is missing 5 bases and J is missing 0 bases, with 6 bases of the junction outside any gene match. From the cysteine up to the phenylalanine, the CDR3 has a length of 16 residues. Left in the record is the CDR3 DNA by itself, 48 bases read in frame from the first base.